The text below deals with one T cell receptor beta chain. The repertoire was sequenced with immunoSEQ multiplex PCR; TCRdb's copy has only in-frame clones and lacks some. Of about 400,000 clones listed, 70% to 90% were seen once; the top ten hold almost 2%. The sample comes from a study of blood T cell repertoires in COVID-19. The overall study: Sources were T cells, B-cell-depleted T cells, or PBMCs; the material itself was cDNA or gDNA.

Participants' reported clinical history set cohort assignment. The material sequenced was PBMCs or T cells enriched from blood (not recorded which). The TCR sequence derives from a woman aged 18-29 years with acute COVID-19.

CDR3 amino acids: CASSLRSGQGNEKLFF. CDR3 bases: TGCGCCAGCAGCTTGCGGTCGGGACAGGGGAATGAAAAACTGTTTTTT. The rearrangement joins TRBV5-1 to TRBJ1-4; 10 positions match TRBD1. CDR3 size: 16 residues. Germline trimming cut 1 base from V and 5 bases from J; bases unmatched to any gene: 5. From germline, CDR1 is SGHRS and CDR2 YFSETQ.